This is a list of T cell receptor beta chains from one sample in a study of glioma-infiltrating T cells after dendritic cell vaccination. Measured with immunoSEQ multiplex PCR; TCRdb has only the in-frame clones, and not every one. The table shows more than 85,000 clones, with 85% to 90% occurring only once. Here the sequenced sample was blood, taken after dendritic cell vaccination. These receptors all come from a human donor with glioblastoma. CDR3s include the opening cysteine and the closing phenylalanine or tryptophan. Fields, in order: V gene, D gene, clone size, J gene, CDR3 DNA, CDR3 protein. The D gene is left open where the match is weak. Some rows mark clone size as missing; the rest say once, few, many or name a class of expanded clone.

v_call: TRBV19; d_call: -; clone_size: -; j_call: TRBJ2-1; cdr3_nt: TGTGCCAGCCGGGACTACAATGAGCAGTTCTTC; cdr3_aa: CASRDYNEQFF
v_call: TRBV18; d_call: -; clone_size: -; j_call: TRBJ2-7; cdr3_nt: TGTGCCAGCTCACCAGGGGGGACGGGGACCTACGAGCAGTACTTC; cdr3_aa: CASSPGGTGTYEQYF
v_call: TRBV6-5; d_call: -; clone_size: few; j_call: TRBJ1-2; cdr3_nt: TGTGCCAGCACCGAGGGATTTGAGGGAGGTTATGGCTACACCTTC; cdr3_aa: CASTEGFEGGYGYTF
v_call: TRBV6-1; d_call: -; clone_size: few; j_call: TRBJ2-5; cdr3_nt: TGTGCCAGCAGTGAAGTCCTGCGGGAGACCCAGTACTTC; cdr3_aa: CASSEVLRETQYF
v_call: TRBV20-1; d_call: -; clone_size: -; j_call: TRBJ1-2; cdr3_nt: TGCAGTGGTAGGGGGGGGGTTGGCTACACCTTC; cdr3_aa: CSGRGGVGYTF
v_call: TRBV7-8; d_call: TRBD1; clone_size: -; j_call: TRBJ1-2; cdr3_nt: TGTGCCAGCAGCTTAGTACAGGGGGGTAACTATGGCTACACCTTC; cdr3_aa: CASSLVQGGNYGYTF
v_call: TRBV6-5; d_call: -; clone_size: -; j_call: TRBJ1-1; cdr3_nt: TGTGCCAGCAGGACGACTTGGGACACTGAAGCTTTCTTT; cdr3_aa: CASRTTWDTEAFF
v_call: TRBV7-6; d_call: TRBD1; clone_size: -; j_call: TRBJ1-3; cdr3_nt: TGTGCCAGCAGCCCAGGGACAGGCCCGAGCTCTGGAAACACCATATATTTT; cdr3_aa: CASSPGTGPSSGNTIYF
v_call: TRBV18; d_call: TRBD1; clone_size: -; j_call: TRBJ1-3; cdr3_nt: TGTGCCAGCTCACCACCGGGGACAGAGGCCCGAAACACCATATATTTT; cdr3_aa: CASSPPGTEARNTIYF
v_call: TRBV19; d_call: -; clone_size: -; j_call: TRBJ1-5; cdr3_nt: TGTGCCAGTAGTAAGCCCGGCGCGCGGGACGGATACAATCAGCCCCAGCATTTT; cdr3_aa: CASSKPGARDGYNQPQHF
v_call: TRBV11-3; d_call: -; clone_size: few; j_call: TRBJ2-7; cdr3_nt: TGTGCCAGCAGCCTAGACCCAACGCGGGAGCAGTACTTC; cdr3_aa: CASSLDPTREQYF
v_call: TRBV7-2; d_call: -; clone_size: -; j_call: TRBJ1-4; cdr3_nt: TGTGCCAGCAGCGACGACGAGGAGGACGAAAAACTGTTTTTT; cdr3_aa: CASSDDEEDEKLFF
v_call: TRBV5-4; d_call: TRBD2; clone_size: -; j_call: TRBJ2-5; cdr3_nt: TGTGCCAGCAGCCAGAGACTAGCGGGGGGGCTAGAGACCCAGTACTTC; cdr3_aa: CASSQRLAGGLETQYF
v_call: TRBV19; d_call: -; clone_size: -; j_call: TRBJ2-7; cdr3_nt: TGTGCCAGTAGTAAAACGCGGGCCGTGTCCTACGAGCAGTACTTC; cdr3_aa: CASSKTRAVSYEQYF
v_call: TRBV9; d_call: TRBD2; clone_size: -; j_call: TRBJ2-1; cdr3_nt: TGTGCCAGCAGCGTAATAGCGGGAGGGAACAATGAGCAGTTCTTC; cdr3_aa: CASSVIAGGNNEQFF
v_call: TRBV7-6; d_call: TRBD1; clone_size: -; j_call: TRBJ1-2; cdr3_nt: TGTGCCAGCAGCTTAGGTCCGGGACAGGGAATATACTATGGCTACACCTTC; cdr3_aa: CASSLGPGQGIYYGYTF
v_call: TRBV7-3; d_call: -; clone_size: -; j_call: TRBJ2-3; cdr3_nt: TGTGCCAGCAGCTTAAGGGGGGGCACAGATACGCAGTATTTT; cdr3_aa: CASSLRGGTDTQYF
v_call: TRBV6-1; d_call: TRBD2; clone_size: -; j_call: TRBJ2-7; cdr3_nt: TGTGCCAGCAAGACGGGAGGGTCCTACGAGCAGTACTTC; cdr3_aa: CASKTGGSYEQYF
v_call: TRBV5-1; d_call: -; clone_size: -; j_call: TRBJ2-7; cdr3_nt: TGCGCCAGCAGCTTGTCGGGCTACGAGCAGTACTTC; cdr3_aa: CASSLSGYEQYF
v_call: TRBV9; d_call: -; clone_size: once; j_call: TRBJ1-4; cdr3_nt: TGTGCCAGCAGCGTGGCTCTCGGAGGGAATGAAAAACTGTTTTTT; cdr3_aa: CASSVALGGNEKLFF
v_call: TRBV10-1; d_call: -; clone_size: -; j_call: TRBJ2-2; cdr3_nt: TGCGCCAGCAGTGAGCGGAGAGCCACCGGGGAGCTGTTTTTT; cdr3_aa: CASSERRATGELFF
v_call: TRBV5-6; d_call: TRBD2; clone_size: -; j_call: TRBJ2-5; cdr3_nt: TGTGCCAGCAGCTTGCCCGGGACTAGCGGGAGTGAGACCCAGTACTTC; cdr3_aa: CASSLPGTSGSETQYF
v_call: TRBV6-5; d_call: -; clone_size: -; j_call: TRBJ2-7; cdr3_nt: TGTGCCAGCAGAGGGGTGCGGAGGGCGCGAGAGCAGTACTTC; cdr3_aa: CASRGVRRAREQYF
v_call: TRBV5-1; d_call: TRBD2; clone_size: -; j_call: TRBJ2-5; cdr3_nt: TGCGCCAGCAGCTTACTAGCGGGGGCCGCGGGAGCGGAGACCCAGTACTTC; cdr3_aa: CASSLLAGAAGAETQYF
v_call: TRBV7-3; d_call: TRBD2; clone_size: -; j_call: TRBJ2-7; cdr3_nt: TGTGCCAGCAGCTTCCCGGGAGGTTCCTACGAGCAGTACTTC; cdr3_aa: CASSFPGGSYEQYF
v_call: TRBV29-1; d_call: -; clone_size: -; j_call: TRBJ2-2; cdr3_nt: TGCAGCGTTGAGTCTCCGAACACCGGGGAGCTGTTTTTT; cdr3_aa: CSVESPNTGELFF
v_call: TRBV5-1; d_call: -; clone_size: -; j_call: TRBJ1-2; cdr3_nt: TGCGCCAGCAGCTTGGTAAGGGTCGGCAGGGGCCTAATCAAGTATGGCTACACCTTC; cdr3_aa: CASSLVRVGRGLIKYGYTF
v_call: TRBV4-1; d_call: TRBD2; clone_size: -; j_call: TRBJ2-1; cdr3_nt: TGCGCCAGCAGCCAAGGGACTAGCGGGGACAATGAGCAGTTCTTC; cdr3_aa: CASSQGTSGDNEQFF
v_call: TRBV6-5; d_call: TRBD1; clone_size: -; j_call: TRBJ1-1; cdr3_nt: TGTGCCAGCAGTTACTCCCGGGACAGGGGGAATGAAGCTTTCTTT; cdr3_aa: CASSYSRDRGNEAFF
v_call: TRBV6-5; d_call: TRBD1; clone_size: -; j_call: TRBJ1-5; cdr3_nt: TGTGCCAGCAGTCCTACAGGGGCCCAGCCCCAGCATTTT; cdr3_aa: CASSPTGAQPQHF
v_call: TRBV7-2; d_call: TRBD1; clone_size: once; j_call: TRBJ2-7; cdr3_nt: TGTGCCAGCAGCTTAGCGGGACAGGGTCCATACGAGCAGTACTTC; cdr3_aa: CASSLAGQGPYEQYF
v_call: TRBV6-1; d_call: -; clone_size: once; j_call: TRBJ1-3; cdr3_nt: TGTGCCAGCAGTGTCGACATGGGAAACACCATATATTTT; cdr3_aa: CASSVDMGNTIYF
v_call: TRBV6-1; d_call: TRBD1; clone_size: -; j_call: TRBJ2-2; cdr3_nt: TGTGCCAGCAGGAGGACAGGGAACACCGGGGAGCTGTTTTTT; cdr3_aa: CASRRTGNTGELFF
v_call: TRBV18; d_call: -; clone_size: -; j_call: TRBJ2-7; cdr3_nt: TGTGCCAGCTCACCAGTACCAGGTTACGAGCAGTACTTC; cdr3_aa: CASSPVPGYEQYF
v_call: TRBV5-1; d_call: -; clone_size: -; j_call: TRBJ2-7; cdr3_nt: TGCGCCAGCAGCTCCCCCGGGACAAGGGAGCAGTACTTC; cdr3_aa: CASSSPGTREQYF
v_call: TRBV13; d_call: TRBD1; clone_size: once; j_call: TRBJ2-7; cdr3_nt: TGTGCCAGCAGCTCGGGACAGGGGGTCGTCGAGCAGTACTTC; cdr3_aa: CASSSGQGVVEQYF
v_call: TRBV6-5; d_call: TRBD2; clone_size: -; j_call: TRBJ2-3; cdr3_nt: TGTGCCAGCAGAAGCGGGAGTACAGGAGATACGCAGTATTTT; cdr3_aa: CASRSGSTGDTQYF
v_call: TRBV5-1; d_call: TRBD2; clone_size: -; j_call: TRBJ2-3; cdr3_nt: TGCGCCAGCAGTCCGGGGACTAGCGGGGGGAGGCAGTATTTT; cdr3_aa: CASSPGTSGGRQYF
v_call: TRBV2; d_call: TRBD1; clone_size: -; j_call: TRBJ1-6; cdr3_nt: TGTGCCAGCAGTGAACCCCCAGGGGGCTCCTATAATTCACCCCTCCACTTT; cdr3_aa: CASSEPPGGSYNSPLHF
v_call: TRBV11-2; d_call: -; clone_size: -; j_call: TRBJ1-4; cdr3_nt: TGTGCCAGCAGCTTAGGGGGGGGCCTCAATGAAAAACTGTTTTTT; cdr3_aa: CASSLGGGLNEKLFF
v_call: TRBV2; d_call: TRBD1; clone_size: -; j_call: TRBJ1-2; cdr3_nt: TGTGCCAGCAGTGCTATCTTGGGACAGGGGGCTCGGGGCTACACCTTC; cdr3_aa: CASSAILGQGARGYTF
v_call: TRBV5-4; d_call: TRBD1; clone_size: -; j_call: TRBJ2-1; cdr3_nt: TGTGCCAGCAGCTTGGTAGGGACAGCTATCAATGAGCAGTTCTTC; cdr3_aa: CASSLVGTAINEQFF
v_call: TRBV7-8; d_call: -; clone_size: -; j_call: TRBJ2-3; cdr3_nt: TGTGCCAGCAGCCTACCCGCAGGGACTCCCGGGGGAGATACGCAGTATTTT; cdr3_aa: CASSLPAGTPGGDTQYF
v_call: TRBV11-2; d_call: TRBD2; clone_size: -; j_call: TRBJ2-7; cdr3_nt: TGTGCCAGCAGCTTAGTTATAGCGGGAGCTGCGGAGCAGTACTTC; cdr3_aa: CASSLVIAGAAEQYF
v_call: TRBV10-3; d_call: -; clone_size: -; j_call: TRBJ1-2; cdr3_nt: TGTGCCGTCCGGGGGAATAACTATGGCTACACCTTC; cdr3_aa: CAVRGNNYGYTF
v_call: TRBV30; d_call: -; clone_size: few; j_call: TRBJ1-1; cdr3_nt: TGTGCCTGGACCAGGGGTTGGGGGACTGAAGCTTTCTTT; cdr3_aa: CAWTRGWGTEAFF
v_call: TRBV6-1; d_call: -; clone_size: -; j_call: TRBJ2-7; cdr3_nt: TGTGCCAGCAGTGAAAACAGACAGGGAGGCTACGAGCAGTACTTC; cdr3_aa: CASSENRQGGYEQYF
v_call: TRBV30; d_call: -; clone_size: -; j_call: TRBJ1-2; cdr3_nt: TGTGCCTGGAGTCCCCAGGGATATGGCTACACCTTC; cdr3_aa: CAWSPQGYGYTF
v_call: TRBV5-1; d_call: TRBD1; clone_size: -; j_call: TRBJ1-1; cdr3_nt: TGCGCCAGCAGCACGGACAGGGGGCTTGACGCTTTCTTT; cdr3_aa: CASSTDRGLDAFF
v_call: TRBV12-5; d_call: -; clone_size: -; j_call: TRBJ2-3; cdr3_nt: TGTGCTAGTGGTTTGTCGGGTTCAGATACGCAGTATTTT; cdr3_aa: CASGLSGSDTQYF
v_call: TRBV27; d_call: -; clone_size: -; j_call: TRBJ1-6; cdr3_nt: TGTGCCAGCAGTTTAAGGACACCCTATAATTCACCCCTCCACTTT; cdr3_aa: CASSLRTPYNSPLHF
v_call: TRBV6-1; d_call: -; clone_size: -; j_call: TRBJ2-1; cdr3_nt: TGTGCCAGCAGGTCAGGAAGGTCGAATGAGCAGTTCTTC; cdr3_aa: CASRSGRSNEQFF
v_call: TRBV9; d_call: TRBD2; clone_size: -; j_call: TRBJ2-3; cdr3_nt: TGTGCCAGCAGCGTAAGTGCGGGAGGATCAGATACGCAGTATTTT; cdr3_aa: CASSVSAGGSDTQYF
v_call: TRBV2; d_call: TRBD1; clone_size: -; j_call: TRBJ1-4; cdr3_nt: TGTGCCAGCAGGACCCGGACAGGGGAAGGGGAAAAACTGTTTTTT; cdr3_aa: CASRTRTGEGEKLFF
v_call: TRBV29-1; d_call: TRBD1; clone_size: -; j_call: TRBJ2-2; cdr3_nt: TGCAGCGCGCCGGGACAGACGAACACCGGGGAGCTGTTTTTT; cdr3_aa: CSAPGQTNTGELFF
v_call: TRBV5-4; d_call: -; clone_size: few; j_call: TRBJ2-1; cdr3_nt: TGTGCCAGCTTTACCGAACTAGGCGGAACCTCCTACAATGAGCAGTTCTTC; cdr3_aa: CASFTELGGTSYNEQFF
v_call: TRBV28; d_call: -; clone_size: -; j_call: TRBJ2-1; cdr3_nt: TGTGCCAGCAGTATGGGCGGGACGGTCTACAATGAGCAGTTCTTC; cdr3_aa: CASSMGGTVYNEQFF